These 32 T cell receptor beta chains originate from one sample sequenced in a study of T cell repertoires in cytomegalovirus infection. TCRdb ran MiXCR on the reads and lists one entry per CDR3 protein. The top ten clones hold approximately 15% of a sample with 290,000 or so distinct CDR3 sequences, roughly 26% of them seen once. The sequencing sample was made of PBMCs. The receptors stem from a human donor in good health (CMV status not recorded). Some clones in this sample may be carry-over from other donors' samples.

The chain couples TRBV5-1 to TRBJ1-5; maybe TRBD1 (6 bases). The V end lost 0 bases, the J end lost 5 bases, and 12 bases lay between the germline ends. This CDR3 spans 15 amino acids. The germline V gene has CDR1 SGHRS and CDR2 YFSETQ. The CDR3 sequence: CASSLEPGDDQPQHF. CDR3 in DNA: TGCGCCAGCAGCTTGGAACCAGGGGACGATCAGCCCCAGCATTTT.

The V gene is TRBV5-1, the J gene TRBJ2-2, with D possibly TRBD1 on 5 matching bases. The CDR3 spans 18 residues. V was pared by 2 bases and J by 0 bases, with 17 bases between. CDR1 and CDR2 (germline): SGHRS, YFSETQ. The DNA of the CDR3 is TGCGCCAGCAGCTTCTTGGCTTTTGGACACACGAACACCGGGGAGCTGTTTTTT. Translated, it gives CASSFLAFGHTNTGELFF.

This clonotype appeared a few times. CDR3 region: CASSIPWGRYNEQFF. The CDR3 nucleotides are TGTGCCAGCAGTATCCCCTGGGGGCGATACAATGAGCAGTTCTTC. The genes are TRBV28 and TRBJ2-1; D possibly corresponds to TRBD1 (6 bases). The germline V and J ends were trimmed by 5 bases and 4 bases, with 15 bases remaining between them. CDR1 and CDR2 (germline): MDHEN, SYDVKM. This CDR3 region has 15 residues. Together with reference TRBV28 and TRBJ2-1, the CDR3 gives the full variable domain: DVKVTQSSRYLVKRTGEKVFLECVQDMDHENMFWYRQDPGLGLRLIYFSYDVKMKEKGDIPEGYSVSREKKERFSLILESASTNQTSMYLCASSIPWGRYNEQFFGPGTRLTVL.

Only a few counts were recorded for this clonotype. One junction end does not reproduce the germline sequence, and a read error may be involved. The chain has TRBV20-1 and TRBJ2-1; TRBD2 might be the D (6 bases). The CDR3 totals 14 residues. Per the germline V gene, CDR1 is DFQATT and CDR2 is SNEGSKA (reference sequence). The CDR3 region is CSATGDNSYNEQFF. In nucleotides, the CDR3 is TGCAGCGCTACGGGGGATAACTCCTACAATGAGCAGTTCTTC.

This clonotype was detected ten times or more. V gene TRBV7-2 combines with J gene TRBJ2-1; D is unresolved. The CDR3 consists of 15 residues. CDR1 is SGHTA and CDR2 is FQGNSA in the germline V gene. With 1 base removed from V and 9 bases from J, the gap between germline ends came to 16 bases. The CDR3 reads CASSLGVVVGTEQFF. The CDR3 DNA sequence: TGTGCCAGCAGCTTAGGTGTCGTGGTAGGTACTGAGCAGTTCTTC.

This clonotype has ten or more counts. CDR3 coding DNA: TGTGCCAGCAGCGCCGGGACGTATGGCTACACCTTC. Encoded protein: CASSAGTYGYTF. The gene calls are TRBV7-9 and TRBJ1-2; a weak D match, TRBD1 (5 bases). The CDR3 is 12 residues long. The V end was cut by 5 bases, the J end by 5 bases, with 9 bases between. Germline CDR1 and CDR2: SEHNR and FQNEAQ (reference sequence).

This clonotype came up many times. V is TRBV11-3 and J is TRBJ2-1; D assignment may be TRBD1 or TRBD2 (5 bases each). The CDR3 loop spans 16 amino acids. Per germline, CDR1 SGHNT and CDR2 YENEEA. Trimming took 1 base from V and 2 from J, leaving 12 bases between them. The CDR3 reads CASSLGGTGTYNEQFF. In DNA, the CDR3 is TGTGCCAGCAGCTTAGGGGGGACGGGAACCTACAATGAGCAGTTCTTC. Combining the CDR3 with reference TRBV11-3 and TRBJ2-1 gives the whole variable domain EAGVVQSPRYKIIEKKQPVAFWCNPISGHNTLYWYLQNLGQGPELLIRYENEEAVDDSQLPKDRFSAERLKGVDSTLKIQPAELGDSAVYLCASSLGGTGTYNEQFFGPGTRLTVL.

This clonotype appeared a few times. The CDR3 coding sequence is TGTGCCACCAGCAGAGACGGTACGCCGGATGAGCAGTTCTTC. Translating gives CATSRDGTPDEQFF. The chain carries TRBV15 and TRBJ2-1, with D uncertain. This CDR3 spans 14 amino acids. Germline V gives CDR1 LNHNV, CDR2 YYDKDF (reference sequence). Trimming shortened V by 0 bases and J by 8 bases, and 11 bases separated the two germline ends.

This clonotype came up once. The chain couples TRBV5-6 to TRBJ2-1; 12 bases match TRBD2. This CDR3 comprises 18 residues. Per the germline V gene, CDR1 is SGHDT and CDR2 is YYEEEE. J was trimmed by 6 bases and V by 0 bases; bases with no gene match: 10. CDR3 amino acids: CASSLVWTSGEVANEQFF. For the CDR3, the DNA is TGTGCCAGCAGCTTGGTTTGGACTAGCGGGGAAGTAGCCAATGAGCAGTTCTTC.

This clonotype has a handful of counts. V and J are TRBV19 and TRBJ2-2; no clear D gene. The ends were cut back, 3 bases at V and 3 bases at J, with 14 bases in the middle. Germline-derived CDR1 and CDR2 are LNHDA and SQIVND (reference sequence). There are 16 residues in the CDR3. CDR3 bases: TGTGCCAGTAGTATGGGATTCCAGGTGGACACCGGGGAGCTGTTTTTT. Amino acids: CASSMGFQVDTGELFF.

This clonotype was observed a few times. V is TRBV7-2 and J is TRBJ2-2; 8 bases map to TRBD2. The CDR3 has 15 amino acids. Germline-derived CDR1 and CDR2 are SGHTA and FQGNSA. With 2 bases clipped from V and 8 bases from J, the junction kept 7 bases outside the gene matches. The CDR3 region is CASSLIGLAQGELFF. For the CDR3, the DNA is TGTGCCAGCAGCTTAATCGGACTAGCACAAGGGGAGCTGTTTTTT.

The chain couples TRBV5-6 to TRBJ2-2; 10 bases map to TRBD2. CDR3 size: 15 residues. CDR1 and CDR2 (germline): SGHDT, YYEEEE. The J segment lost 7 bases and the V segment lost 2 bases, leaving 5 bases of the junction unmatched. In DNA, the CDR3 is TGTGCCAGCAGCTTTGGCAGCGGGAGGGGCGGGGAGCTGTTTTTT. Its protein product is CASSFGSGRGGELFF.

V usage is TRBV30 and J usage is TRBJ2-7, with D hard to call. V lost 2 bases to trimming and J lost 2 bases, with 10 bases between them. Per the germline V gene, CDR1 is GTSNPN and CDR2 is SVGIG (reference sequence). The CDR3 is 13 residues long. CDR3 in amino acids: CAWSKGLTYEQYF. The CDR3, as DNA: TGTGCCTGGAGTAAAGGGCTAACCTACGAGCAGTACTTC.

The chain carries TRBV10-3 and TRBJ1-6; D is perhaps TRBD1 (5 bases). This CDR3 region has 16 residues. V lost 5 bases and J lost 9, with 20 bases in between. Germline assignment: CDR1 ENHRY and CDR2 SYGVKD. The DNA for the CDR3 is TGTGCCATCAGTTCTACAGTGGGGGACCAGGGTTCACCCCTCCACTTT. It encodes CAISSTVGDQGSPLHF.

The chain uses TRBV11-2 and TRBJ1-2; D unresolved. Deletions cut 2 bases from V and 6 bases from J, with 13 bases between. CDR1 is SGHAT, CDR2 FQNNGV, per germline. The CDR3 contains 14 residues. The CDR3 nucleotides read TGTGCCAGCAGCTTAATCACCCGAGGGAATGGCTACACCTTC. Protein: CASSLITRGNGYTF. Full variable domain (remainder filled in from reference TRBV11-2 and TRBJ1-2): EAGVAQSPRYKIIEKRQSVAFWCNPISGHATLYWYQQILGQGPKLLIQFQNNGVVDDSQLPKDRFSAERLKGVDSTLKIQPAKLEDSAVYLCASSLITRGNGYTFGSGTRLTVV.

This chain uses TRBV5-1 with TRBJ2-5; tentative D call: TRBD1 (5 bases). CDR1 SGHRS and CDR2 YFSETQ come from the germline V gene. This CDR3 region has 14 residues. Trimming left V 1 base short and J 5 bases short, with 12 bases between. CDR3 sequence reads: CASSLFGAEETQYF. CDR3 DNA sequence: TGCGCCAGCAGCTTGTTTGGGGCCGAGGAGACCCAGTACTTC.

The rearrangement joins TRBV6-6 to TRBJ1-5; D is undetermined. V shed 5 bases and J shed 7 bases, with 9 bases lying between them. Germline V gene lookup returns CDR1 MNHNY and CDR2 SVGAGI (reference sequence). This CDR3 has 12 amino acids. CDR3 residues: CASSNLGQPQHF. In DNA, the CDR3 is TGTGCCAGCAGTAACCTAGGACAGCCCCAGCATTTT.

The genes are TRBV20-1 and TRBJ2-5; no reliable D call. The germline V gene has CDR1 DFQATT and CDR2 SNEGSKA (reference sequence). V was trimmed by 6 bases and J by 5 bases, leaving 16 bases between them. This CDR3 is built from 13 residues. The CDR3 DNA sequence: TGCAGTGCCCGCCGGACCGATCGGGAGACCCAGTACTTC. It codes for CSARRTDRETQYF.

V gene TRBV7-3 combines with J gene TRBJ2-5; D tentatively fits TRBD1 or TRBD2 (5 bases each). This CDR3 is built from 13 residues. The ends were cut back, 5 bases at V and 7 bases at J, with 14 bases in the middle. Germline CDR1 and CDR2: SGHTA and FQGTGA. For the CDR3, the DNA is TGTGCCAGCAGCCCTGACAGTGGGGGGACCCAGTACTTC. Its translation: CASSPDSGGTQYF.

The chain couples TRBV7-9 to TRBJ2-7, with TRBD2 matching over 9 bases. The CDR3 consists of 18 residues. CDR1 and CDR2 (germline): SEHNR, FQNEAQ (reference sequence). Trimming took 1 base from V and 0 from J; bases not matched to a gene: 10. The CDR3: CASSLVVGTSRSSYEQYF. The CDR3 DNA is TGTGCCAGCAGCTTAGTAGTAGGGACTAGCCGGAGCTCCTACGAGCAGTACTTC.

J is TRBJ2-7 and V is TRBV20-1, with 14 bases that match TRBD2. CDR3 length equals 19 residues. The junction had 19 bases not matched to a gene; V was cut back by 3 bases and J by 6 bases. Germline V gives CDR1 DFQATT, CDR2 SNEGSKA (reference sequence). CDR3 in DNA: TGCAGTGCTAGGGGGACTAGCGGGGGCCGGGCCCTCCTCCCGGTCGAGCAGTACTTC. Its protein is CSARGTSGGRALLPVEQYF.

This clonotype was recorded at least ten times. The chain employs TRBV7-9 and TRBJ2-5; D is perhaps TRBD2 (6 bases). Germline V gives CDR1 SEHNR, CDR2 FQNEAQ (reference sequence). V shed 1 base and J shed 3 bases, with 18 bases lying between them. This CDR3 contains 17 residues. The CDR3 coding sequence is TGTGCCAGCAGCTTAGAGTTTTGGGCGGGGAAAGAAGAGACCCAGTACTTC. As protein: CASSLEFWAGKEETQYF.

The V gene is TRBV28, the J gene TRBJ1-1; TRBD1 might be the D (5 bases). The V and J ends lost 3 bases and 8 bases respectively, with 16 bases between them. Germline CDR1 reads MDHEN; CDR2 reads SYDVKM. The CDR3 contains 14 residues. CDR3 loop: CASSFWQGFSEAFF. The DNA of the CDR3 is TGTGCCAGCAGTTTTTGGCAGGGATTTTCGGAAGCTTTCTTT.

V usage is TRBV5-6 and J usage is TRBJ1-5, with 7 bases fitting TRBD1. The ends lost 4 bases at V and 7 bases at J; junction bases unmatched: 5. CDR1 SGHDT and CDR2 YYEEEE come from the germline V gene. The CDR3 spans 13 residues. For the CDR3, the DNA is TGTGCCAGCAGCGCAGGGACAGAACAGCCCCAGCATTTT. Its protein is CASSAGTEQPQHF.

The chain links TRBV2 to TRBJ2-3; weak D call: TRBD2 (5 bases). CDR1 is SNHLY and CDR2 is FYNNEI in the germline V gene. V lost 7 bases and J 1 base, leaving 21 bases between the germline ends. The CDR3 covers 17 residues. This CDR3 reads CASTPLGPRGGTDTQYF. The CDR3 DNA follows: TGTGCCAGCACCCCACTAGGGCCCAGAGGAGGCACAGATACGCAGTATTTT. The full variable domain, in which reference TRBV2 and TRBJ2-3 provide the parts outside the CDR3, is EPEVTQTPSHQVTQMGQEVILRCVPISNHLYFYWYRQILGQKVEFLVSFYNNEISEKSEIFDDQFSVERPDGSNFTLKIRSTKLEDSAMYFCASTPLGPRGGTDTQYFGPGTRLTVL.

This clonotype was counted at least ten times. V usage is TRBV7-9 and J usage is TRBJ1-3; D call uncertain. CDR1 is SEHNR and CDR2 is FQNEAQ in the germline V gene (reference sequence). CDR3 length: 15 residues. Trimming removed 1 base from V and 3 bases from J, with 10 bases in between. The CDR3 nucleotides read TGTGCCAGCAGCTTAGGAGTAAGGGATGGAAACACCATATATTTT. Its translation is CASSLGVRDGNTIYF.

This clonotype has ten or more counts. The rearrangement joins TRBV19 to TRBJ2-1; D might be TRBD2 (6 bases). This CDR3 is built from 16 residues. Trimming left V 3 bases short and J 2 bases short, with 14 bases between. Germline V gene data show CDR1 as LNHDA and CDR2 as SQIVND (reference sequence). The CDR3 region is CASSISGRTPYNEQFF. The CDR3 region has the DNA TGTGCCAGTAGTATTAGTGGGAGGACCCCCTACAATGAGCAGTTCTTC.

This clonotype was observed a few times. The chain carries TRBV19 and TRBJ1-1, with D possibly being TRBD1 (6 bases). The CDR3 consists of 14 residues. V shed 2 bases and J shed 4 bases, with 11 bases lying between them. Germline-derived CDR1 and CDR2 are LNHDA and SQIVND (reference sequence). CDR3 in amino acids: CASSIRGVGTEAFF. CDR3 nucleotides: TGTGCCAGTAGTATAAGGGGGGTCGGCACTGAAGCTTTCTTT.

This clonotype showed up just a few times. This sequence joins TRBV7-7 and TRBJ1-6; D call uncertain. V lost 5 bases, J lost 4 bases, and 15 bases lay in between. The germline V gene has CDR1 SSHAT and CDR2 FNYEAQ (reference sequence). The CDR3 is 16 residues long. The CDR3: CASSPIVRPYNSPLHF. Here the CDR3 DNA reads TGTGCCAGCAGCCCCATCGTACGGCCTTATAATTCACCCCTCCACTTT.

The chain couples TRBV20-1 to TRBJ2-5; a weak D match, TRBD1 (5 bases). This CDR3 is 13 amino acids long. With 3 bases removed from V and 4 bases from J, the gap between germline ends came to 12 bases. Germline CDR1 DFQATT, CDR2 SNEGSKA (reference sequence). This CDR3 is CSASVGPGETQYF. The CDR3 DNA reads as TGCAGTGCTAGTGTGGGGCCCGGAGAGACCCAGTACTTC.

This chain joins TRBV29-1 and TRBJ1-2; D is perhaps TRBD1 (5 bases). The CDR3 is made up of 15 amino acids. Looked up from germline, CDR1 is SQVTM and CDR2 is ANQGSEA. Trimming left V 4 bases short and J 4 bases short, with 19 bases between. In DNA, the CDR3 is TGCAGCGTTGTGGGAGACGGGGCAAAGCTCTATGGCTACACCTTC. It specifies CSVVGDGAKLYGYTF.

DNA of the CDR3: TGTGCCAGCACCACGGGACAGGGTCGGGGCACAGATACGCAGTATTTT. It codes for CASTTGQGRGTDTQYF. The chain combines TRBV28 with TRBJ2-3, with 9 bases fitting TRBD1. Germline CDR1 MDHEN, CDR2 SYDVKM. With V trimmed by 7 bases and J by 1 base, 9 bases remained unmatched. The CDR3 length is 16 residues.